This is a list of T cell receptor beta chains from one sample in a study of shared clonotypes between healthy human individuals. The method was immunoSEQ multiplex PCR; TCRdb's version includes in-frame clones alone and lacks a portion of them. The sample has 2.3 million or so clones, more than 85% seen once; the top ten hold 0.35% to 0.5%. The sequenced sample consisted of naive CD4+ T cells from PBMCs. The source is a man between 18 and 29 years old in good health. Some clones in this sample may be carry-over from other donors' samples. Both conserved end residues are part of each CDR3. D genes are given only for firm matches. Only part of the rows carry a size: once, few, many, or a class if the clone is expanded.

d_gene: .
v_gene: TRBV5-1
j_gene: TRBJ2-7
abundance: .
CDR3aa: CASSLFPGEQYF
CDR3nt: TGCGCCAGCAGCTTGTTTCCAGGGGAGCAGTACTTC

d_gene: TRBD2
v_gene: TRBV6-1
j_gene: TRBJ2-1
abundance: .
CDR3aa: CASTTGGRGVEQFF
CDR3nt: TGTGCCAGCACAACGGGAGGGCGAGGAGTTGAGCAGTTCTTC

d_gene: .
v_gene: TRBV29-1
j_gene: TRBJ2-1
abundance: once
CDR3aa: CSFYRYNEQFF
CDR3nt: TGCAGCTTTTACAGGTACAATGAGCAGTTCTTC

d_gene: .
v_gene: TRBV10-3
j_gene: TRBJ1-1
abundance: .
CDR3aa: CAISERRNTEAFF
CDR3nt: TGTGCCATCAGTGAACGCAGGAACACTGAAGCTTTCTTT

d_gene: .
v_gene: TRBV2
j_gene: TRBJ1-5
abundance: .
CDR3aa: CASSVLRSSYQAQHF
CDR3nt: TGTGCCAGCAGTGTATTAAGAAGTTCCTATCAGGCCCAGCATTTT

d_gene: .
v_gene: TRBV7-9
j_gene: TRBJ2-2
abundance: .
CDR3aa: CASSLAFRTELFF
CDR3nt: TGTGCCAGCAGCTTAGCCTTCCGGACGGAGCTGTTTTTT

d_gene: TRBD2
v_gene: TRBV29-1
j_gene: TRBJ2-7
abundance: .
CDR3aa: CSVEKLRTSGTYEQYF
CDR3nt: TGCAGCGTTGAAAAGCTAAGGACTAGCGGTACCTACGAGCAGTACTTC

d_gene: TRBD1
v_gene: TRBV6-5
j_gene: TRBJ1-5
abundance: .
CDR3aa: CASSPTGIRQPQHF
CDR3nt: TGTGCCAGCAGTCCGACAGGGATACGTCAGCCCCAGCATTTT

d_gene: .
v_gene: TRBV6-1
j_gene: TRBJ2-7
abundance: .
CDR3aa: CASTDLRGTYEQYF
CDR3nt: TGTGCCAGCACAGATCTCAGGGGAACCTACGAGCAGTACTTC

d_gene: .
v_gene: TRBV2
j_gene: TRBJ1-2
abundance: .
CDR3aa: CASSGYGYTF
CDR3nt: TGTGCCAGCAGTGGGTATGGCTACACCTTC

d_gene: .
v_gene: TRBV9
j_gene: TRBJ2-3
abundance: many
CDR3aa: CASSVADTQYF
CDR3nt: TGTGCCAGCAGCGTAGCAGATACGCAGTATTTT

d_gene: .
v_gene: TRBV18
j_gene: TRBJ1-2
abundance: .
CDR3aa: CASSPTTGFDYGYTF
CDR3nt: TGTGCCAGCTCACCAACTACAGGGTTCGACTATGGCTACACCTTC

d_gene: .
v_gene: TRBV25-1
j_gene: TRBJ2-5
abundance: .
CDR3aa: CASSENSQETQYF
CDR3nt: TGTGCCAGCAGTGAAAACAGCCAAGAGACCCAGTACTTC

d_gene: .
v_gene: TRBV27
j_gene: TRBJ1-2
abundance: .
CDR3aa: CASIGDAGYTF
CDR3nt: TGTGCCAGCATAGGGGATGCCGGCTACACCTTC

d_gene: TRBD2
v_gene: TRBV9
j_gene: TRBJ2-1
abundance: .
CDR3aa: CASSVAGAGGVNEQFF
CDR3nt: TGTGCCAGCAGCGTAGCGGGAGCGGGAGGTGTCAATGAGCAGTTCTTC

d_gene: .
v_gene: TRBV5-4
j_gene: TRBJ2-7
abundance: .
CDR3aa: CASSSGGYSYEQYF
CDR3nt: TGTGCCAGCAGCTCCGGAGGCTACTCCTACGAGCAGTACTTC

d_gene: TRBD1
v_gene: TRBV7-9
j_gene: TRBJ2-5
abundance: once
CDR3aa: CASRSPTGYQETQYF
CDR3nt: TGTGCCAGCAGGTCCCCGACAGGGTATCAAGAGACCCAGTACTTC

d_gene: .
v_gene: TRBV30
j_gene: TRBJ2-1
abundance: once
CDR3aa: CAWGDSYNEQFF
CDR3nt: TGTGCCTGGGGAGACTCCTACAATGAGCAGTTCTTC

d_gene: TRBD1
v_gene: TRBV7-2
j_gene: TRBJ1-3
abundance: .
CDR3aa: CASSLEGAVDTIYF
CDR3nt: TGTGCCAGCAGCTTAGAGGGGGCTGTAGACACCATATATTTT

d_gene: .
v_gene: TRBV2
j_gene: TRBJ1-1
abundance: .
CDR3aa: CASSREGADTEAFF
CDR3nt: TGTGCCAGCAGCAGGGAAGGGGCTGATACTGAAGCTTTCTTT

d_gene: TRBD2
v_gene: TRBV5-5
j_gene: TRBJ2-7
abundance: .
CDR3aa: CASSLYGTSNEQYF
CDR3nt: TGTGCCAGCAGCCTTTACGGGACTAGCAACGAGCAGTACTTC

d_gene: .
v_gene: TRBV28
j_gene: TRBJ2-7
abundance: .
CDR3aa: CASSLRDRYEQYF
CDR3nt: TGTGCCAGCAGTTTACGGGATAGGTACGAGCAGTACTTC

d_gene: .
v_gene: TRBV7-3
j_gene: TRBJ1-1
abundance: .
CDR3aa: CASSLNGGTEAFF
CDR3nt: TGTGCCAGCAGCTTAAACGGTGGCACTGAAGCTTTCTTT

d_gene: .
v_gene: TRBV10-1
j_gene: TRBJ1-1
abundance: few
CDR3aa: CASRTAMNTEAFF
CDR3nt: TGCGCCAGCCGGACAGCCATGAACACTGAAGCTTTCTTT

d_gene: .
v_gene: TRBV7-2
j_gene: TRBJ2-3
abundance: .
CDR3aa: CASSLDVGGSTDTQYF
CDR3nt: TGTGCCAGCAGCTTAGACGTGGGGGGTAGCACAGATACGCAGTATTTT

d_gene: TRBD1
v_gene: TRBV2
j_gene: TRBJ1-5
abundance: .
CDR3aa: CASSAGTGGTQPQHF
CDR3nt: TGTGCCAGCAGCGCCGGGACAGGGGGAACTCAGCCCCAGCATTTT

d_gene: TRBD2
v_gene: TRBV29-1
j_gene: TRBJ2-3
abundance: .
CDR3aa: CSVKLAEITDTQYF
CDR3nt: TGCAGCGTTAAGCTAGCGGAGATCACAGATACGCAGTATTTT